A single sample gave rise to the 8 T cell receptor beta chains below, sequenced in a study of CD8+ T cells in alopecia areata. RNA extraction and reverse transcription yielded cDNA as sequencing template. The protocol was immunoSEQ multiplex PCR, while the TCRdb copy is restricted to in-frame clones and leaves out a portion. The sample consists of 120,000 to 150,000 clones, about 90% of them appearing once. The material was CD8+ T cells sorted from blood, obtained at week 0. These TCRs come from a human donor with alopecia areata.

The chain has TRBV11-3 and TRBJ2-3, with D tentatively TRBD1 (5 bases). The CDR3 has 16 amino acids. The ends were cut back, 4 bases at V and 0 bases at J, with 14 bases in the middle. Per germline, CDR1 SGHNT and CDR2 YENEEA. The CDR3 DNA sequence: TGTGCCAGCAGCTCCAGGGCCTCGGTTAGCACAGATACGCAGTATTTT. This codes for CASSSRASVSTDTQYF.

The count of this clone is one. No conserved phenylalanine or tryptophan is present at the end of the CDR3, so a read error is the likely explanation. The CDR3 protein is CASSQWDYRSYEQYL. CDR3 DNA: TGCGCCAGCAGCCAATGGGACTACCGCTCCTACGAGCAGTACCTC. The genes are TRBV5-1 and TRBJ2-7; 7 bases map to TRBD2. The CDR3 covers 15 residues. V shed 4 bases and J 0 bases; nucleotides not matched to a gene: 7. Per germline, CDR1 SGHRS and CDR2 YFSETQ.

The chain uses TRBV10-3 and TRBJ2-7, with 10 bases that match TRBD2. The length of the CDR3 is 14 residues. Germline CDR1 ENHRY, CDR2 SYGVKD. V dropped 3 bases and J dropped 3; count of bases not matched to a gene: 2. In DNA form, the CDR3 reads TGTGCCATCAGTGATGCTAGCGGGAGCTACGAGCAGTACTTC. Protein product: CAISDASGSYEQYF.

The chain uses TRBV5-6 and TRBJ1-1, with D maybe TRBD1 (5 bases). Trimming removed 4 bases from V and 1 base from J, with 11 bases in between. The CDR3 length is 14 residues. The germline CDR1 and CDR2 sequences are SGHDT and YYEEEE. This CDR3 reads CASSLVTGNTEAFF. As DNA, the CDR3 is TGTGCCAGCAGCCTCGTAACAGGGAACACTGAAGCTTTCTTT.

The chain employs TRBV7-2 and TRBJ1-2; D gene ambiguous. The CDR3 runs to 14 residues. V was pared by 2 bases and J by 4 bases, with 11 bases between. Per the germline V gene, CDR1 is SGHTA and CDR2 is FQGNSA. In nucleotides, the CDR3 is TGTGCCAGCAGCTTACGACAAACCCCCTATGGCTACACCTTC. It is translated as CASSLRQTPYGYTF.

The chain is built from TRBV29-1 and TRBJ2-1; TRBD1 or TRBD2 may be the D gene (7 bases each). Germline V gene lookup returns CDR1 SQVTM and CDR2 ANQGSEA. The CDR3 consists of 15 residues. The ends were cut back, 4 bases at V and 4 bases at J, with 17 bases in the middle. In DNA form, the CDR3 reads TGCAGCGTTGCAGGGGGGAGGGGGCGATACAATGAGCAGTTCTTC. Protein product: CSVAGGRGRYNEQFF.

This clone came up once. This sequence joins TRBV19 and TRBJ1-2; D gene uncertain. In germline, CDR1 is LNHDA, CDR2 SQIVND (reference sequence). The CDR3 extends over 15 amino acids. V was clipped by 3 bases and J by 4 bases, with 15 bases between them. CDR3 coding DNA: TGTGCCAGTAGTATCTCTCGAGCCCCAAGCTATGGCTACACCTTC. Translating it yields CASSISRAPSYGYTF.

V usage is TRBV27 and J usage is TRBJ2-3, with 9 bases lining up with TRBD2. The CDR3 has 16 amino acids. V trimming: 5 bases; J trimming: 2 bases; junction bases outside the gene matches: 8. Germline assignment: CDR1 MNHEY and CDR2 SMNVEV (reference sequence). The CDR3 DNA is TGTGCCAGCAGTCTCAGCGGGGGGCTGTCCACAGATACGCAGTATTTT. It codes for CASSLSGGLSTDTQYF.